A single sample is the source of the 2 T cell receptor beta chains below, sequenced in a study of beta chain features in type 1 diabetes. Reverse transcribing all isolated RNA meant expressed TCRB transcripts were sequenced. Sequenced by immunoSEQ multiplex PCR; TCRdb stores in-frame clones only, minus some. The sample has nearly 250,000 clones; about 71% are singletons. The sequenced sample consisted of naive CD4+ T cells from blood. The origin of the receptors is a man aged 30 to 45 in good health.

The chain is built from TRBV27 and TRBJ2-3, with TRBD2 matching over 7 bases. CDR3 length: 15 residues. V gave up 8 bases and J gave up 4 bases; unmatched junction bases: 12. Per the germline V gene, CDR1 is MNHEY and CDR2 is SMNVEV (reference sequence). CDR3 nucleotides: TGTGCCAGCGGGTCCGGGGGGAGAGGGCCAGATACGCAGTATTTT. It specifies CASGSGGRGPDTQYF.

V usage is TRBV6-6 and J usage is TRBJ2-1; 11 bases fit TRBD2. The CDR3 runs to 15 residues. V lost 5 bases to trimming and J lost 7 bases; unmatched junction nucleotides: 7. Germline V gene sequence: CDR1 MNHNY, CDR2 SVGAGI (reference sequence). The CDR3 here is CASSVIAGGLNEQFF. The CDR3 region has the DNA TGTGCCAGCAGTGTAATAGCGGGAGGGCTAAATGAGCAGTTCTTC.